What follows are 2 T cell receptor beta chains derived from one specimen sequenced in a study of Ad26.COV2.S vaccination and SARS-CoV-2 variants (dated by TCRdb to the early 2020s). Per the publication, the treatment or condition label means: some 20 received Ad26.COV2.S at low or high dose, single or two shots; several received placebo; per-sample allocation not given. For vaccine and placebo recipients, repertoires were sequenced using samples collected on day 63 after the first injection. The library was built by means of the immunoSEQ multiplex PCR assay. This is the immuneACCESS table as TCRdb keeps it, with only in-frame sequences that have V and J called. A part of the clones is gone; compared with another copy, unresolved V genes explain less than half, and the rest is unexplained. The sample table holds hundreds of thousands of clones, of which 80% to 90% were seen once. Of the sample, about 11% is held by the ten largest clones.

The sequencing here drew on peripheral blood, taken in a trial of Ad26.COV2.S vaccine versus placebo. These receptors came from a person between 18 and 59 years old who received the Ad26.COV2.S COVID-19 vaccine or a placebo.

This chain links TRBV11-1 with TRBJ2-2; D gene uncertain. CDR3 length: 15 amino acids. Trimming removed 1 base from V and 1 base from J, with 7 bases in between. The germline V gene has CDR1 SGHAT and CDR2 FQDESV (reference sequence). In DNA form, the CDR3 reads TGTGCCAGCAGCTTAGTGTGGGAGAACACCGGGGAGCTGTTTTTT. This codes for CASSLVWENTGELFF.

Written as DNA, the CDR3 is TGTGCCAGCAGCTTAGGGGCCAGGGTATACGATGGCTACACCTTC. Its protein product is CASSLGARVYDGYTF. V usage is TRBV7-9 and J usage is TRBJ1-2, with D possibly matching TRBD1 (5 bases). This CDR3 has 15 amino acids. Germline lookup yields CDR1 SEHNR and CDR2 FQNEAQ (reference sequence). V gave up 1 base and J gave up 6 bases, with 15 bases separating them. Together with reference TRBV7-9 and TRBJ1-2, the CDR3 gives the full variable domain: DTGVSQNPRHKITKRGQNVTFRCDPISEHNRLYWYRQTLGQGPEFLTYFQNEAQLEKSRLLSDRFSAERPKGSFSTLEIQRTEQGDSAMYLCASSLGARVYDGYTFGSGTRLTVV.